This T cell receptor beta chain was sequenced in a study of immune evolution from preneoplasia to lung adenocarcinoma. Study summary: HLA loss of heterozygosity: around 6.5% AIS, 15% MIA, over 25% ADC, none AAH.

Regarding the study as a whole: Normal lung had the highest top T cell clone frequencies.

Between the mid-2010s and the late 2010s, patients underwent resection in Japan or China. Profiled with immunoSEQ multiplex PCR; TCRdb holds only in-frame clones, not every one. The sample holds about 10,000 clones, approximately 80% seen once. Comment on this clone: Its antigen is as yet unknown.

The V gene's germline CDR1 is SGHNT and CDR2 YYREEE (reference sequence). This CDR3 has 12 residues. The V and J ends lost 6 bases and 5 bases respectively, with 9 bases between them. The sequence derives from a person aged 65 to 79 with lung adenocarcinoma. The genes are TRBV5-4 and TRBJ2-1; D could derive from TRBD1 or TRBD2 (5 bases each). The sequencing sample was made of FFPE minimally invasive lung adenocarcinoma tissue. The chain's CDR3 is CASIVGDNEQFF. The CDR3 DNA is TGTGCCAGCATCGTGGGGGACAATGAGCAGTTCTTC.